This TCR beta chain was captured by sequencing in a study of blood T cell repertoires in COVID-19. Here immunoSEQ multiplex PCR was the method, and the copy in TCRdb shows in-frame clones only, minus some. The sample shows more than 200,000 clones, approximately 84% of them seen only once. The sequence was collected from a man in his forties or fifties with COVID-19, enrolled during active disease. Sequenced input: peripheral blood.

CDR3 region: CASSLDRVSPLHF. As DNA, the CDR3 is TGCGCCAGCAGCTTGGACAGAGTTTCACCCCTCCACTTT. J is TRBJ1-6 and V is TRBV5-1, with D unresolved. V was clipped by 0 bases and J by 9 bases, with 7 bases between them. The CDR3 totals 13 residues. Germline lookup yields CDR1 SGHRS and CDR2 YFSETQ. Drawing the rest from reference TRBV5-1 and TRBJ1-6, the complete variable domain is KAGVTQTPRYLIKTRGQQVTLSCSPISGHRSVSWYQQTPGQGLQFLFEYFSETQRNKGNFPGRFSGRQFSNSRSEMNVSTLELGDSALYLCASSLDRVSPLHFGNGTRLTVT.